The 7 T cell receptor beta chains below all came from one sample that was sequenced in a study of shared clonotypes between healthy human individuals. Libraries were prepared by immunoSEQ multiplex PCR; TCRdb keeps only in-frame clonotypes and omits some of them. This sample has some 2,100,000 clones, with under 97% found just once. The specimen was naive CD4+ T cells sorted from blood. The subset: CD45RA+ positively selected. These receptors came from a man in his late teens or twenties in good health.

The chain links TRBV18 to TRBJ2-3; 10 bases align to TRBD2. Germline V gene lookup returns CDR1 KGHSH and CDR2 LQKENI. The trim removed 3 bases at V and 0 bases at J, leaving 3 bases unmatched. This CDR3 contains 16 residues. The CDR3 loop is CASSPQRGGSTDTQYF. The CDR3 DNA reads TGTGCCAGCTCACCCCAGCGGGGGGGAAGCACAGATACGCAGTATTTT.

The chain has TRBV28 and TRBJ1-4; TRBD1 might be the D (5 bases). CDR1 is MDHEN and CDR2 is SYDVKM in the germline V gene. The CDR3 sequence is 17 residues long. V was trimmed by 6 bases and J by 6 bases, leaving 23 bases between them. The CDR3 DNA reads TGTGCCAGCAGCCCCGGGGTTTGGGGGGAGAACTATGAAAAACTGTTTTTT. Translating it yields CASSPGVWGENYEKLFF.

The chain links TRBV2 to TRBJ2-1; 9 bases are a match to TRBD2. CDR1 SNHLY and CDR2 FYNNEI come from the germline V gene. This CDR3 is 15 amino acids long. The J segment lost 1 base and the V segment lost 4 bases, leaving 2 bases of the junction unmatched. This chain's CDR3 is CASSASGISYNEQFF. CDR3 in DNA: TGTGCCAGCAGTGCTAGCGGGATTTCCTACAATGAGCAGTTCTTC.

The chain is built from TRBV7-9 and TRBJ1-1; D gene uncertain. The V gene's germline CDR1 is SEHNR and CDR2 FQNEAQ (reference sequence). Trimming stripped 2 bases from V and 1 base from J, with 8 bases between. The CDR3 spans 14 residues. This CDR3 reads CASSLHRQNTEAFF. CDR3 sequence (DNA): TGTGCCAGCAGCTTACACAGACAGAACACTGAAGCTTTCTTT.

This chain joins TRBV11-2 and TRBJ2-2, with D perhaps TRBD1 (7 bases). The CDR3 is 16 amino acids. V lost 6 bases and J 1 base, leaving 15 bases between the germline ends. Per germline, CDR1 SGHAT and CDR2 FQNNGV. CDR3 DNA sequence: TGTGCCAGCAGTGCCAGGGGGGCCTGGAACACCGGGGAGCTGTTTTTT. Translating it yields CASSARGAWNTGELFF. Complete variable domain (other parts from reference TRBV11-2 and TRBJ2-2): EAGVAQSPRYKIIEKRQSVAFWCNPISGHATLYWYQQILGQGPKLLIQFQNNGVVDDSQLPKDRFSAERLKGVDSTLKIQPAKLEDSAVYLCASSARGAWNTGELFFGEGSRLTVL.

This clone was seen a few times. The genes are TRBV28 and TRBJ2-7; D remains ambiguous. CDR1 is MDHEN and CDR2 is SYDVKM in the germline V gene. V lost 6 bases and J lost 2, with 2 bases in between. This CDR3 has 10 amino acids. The CDR3 sequence is CASSAYEQYF. The CDR3 DNA follows: TGTGCCAGCAGCGCCTACGAGCAGTACTTC.

The V call is TRBV11-2, the J call TRBJ2-7; 7 positions match TRBD1. The V and J ends lost 0 bases and 0 bases, in that order; junction bases with no gene match: 2. This CDR3 is built from 15 residues. Germline CDR1 SGHAT, CDR2 FQNNGV. This CDR3 is CASSLETGASYEQYF. CDR3 in DNA: TGTGCCAGCAGCTTAGAAACAGGGGCCTCCTACGAGCAGTACTTC.